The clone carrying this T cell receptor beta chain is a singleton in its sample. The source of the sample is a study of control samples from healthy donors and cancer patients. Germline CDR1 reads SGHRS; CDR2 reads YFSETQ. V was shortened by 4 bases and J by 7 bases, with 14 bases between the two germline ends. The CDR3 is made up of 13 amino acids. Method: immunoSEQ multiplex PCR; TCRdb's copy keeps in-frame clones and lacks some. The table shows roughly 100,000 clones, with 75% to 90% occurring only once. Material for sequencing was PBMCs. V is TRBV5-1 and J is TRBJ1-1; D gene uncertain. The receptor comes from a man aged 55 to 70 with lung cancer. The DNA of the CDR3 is TGCGCCAGCAGCCTACCCTTCGACAATGAAGCTTTCTTT. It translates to CASSLPFDNEAFF.